Given below is one TCR beta chain in context. TCRdb's table, derived via immunoSEQ multiplex PCR, lists solely in-frame clones and lacks some. The sample contains more than 110,000 clones, 80% to 95% of which appear only once. CDR3 length equals 11 residues. Germline CDR1 and CDR2: DFQATT and SNEGSKA (reference sequence). Trimming took 3 bases from V and 8 from J, leaving 8 bases between them. This specimen comes from a study of control samples from healthy donors and cancer patients. This rearrangement joins TRBV20-1 to TRBJ2-4, with D possibly being TRBD1 (5 bases). This receptor was taken from a man aged 30 to 45 in good health. Sequences were obtained from blood. The CDR3 DNA sequence: TGCAGTGCTAGTGGGGCAGACATTCAGTACTTC. This codes for CSASGADIQYF.